Below, one TCR beta chain is given with its context. The antigen is unknown. The record originates from a study of OX40 agonist ivuxolimab in advanced cancers. Study overall: The dose-escalation cohort was over 65% male, with a mean age of 60 years, ranging about 20 to 85.

Study observations and caveats: The expanded peripheral T cells' antigen specificity was not determined. Clonal expansion from baseline to week 6 occurred in both CD4+ and CD8+ T cells.

Clones were sequenced by immunoSEQ multiplex PCR, and TCRdb holds only the in-frame ones, with some missing. The sample gives approximately 38,000 clones, around 87% of which show up once; more than 25% is in the top ten. This clonotype originated in an adult with an advanced solid tumor such as melanoma, head and neck, liver or kidney cancer. The sequences come from CD4+ or CD8+ T cells sorted from blood, collected in a trial of the OX40 agonist ivuxolimab.

The CDR3 sequence: CASSLGRRSGSSNEQYF. The CDR3, as DNA: TGTGCCAGCAGCTTAGGCCGTAGGAGCGGGTCTTCCAACGAGCAGTACTTC. V usage is TRBV7-8 and J usage is TRBJ2-7; D is perhaps TRBD2 (6 bases). The CDR3 has 17 residues. Germline assignment: CDR1 SGHVS and CDR2 FQNEAQ. V dropped 1 base and J dropped 5 bases, with 21 bases sitting between them.